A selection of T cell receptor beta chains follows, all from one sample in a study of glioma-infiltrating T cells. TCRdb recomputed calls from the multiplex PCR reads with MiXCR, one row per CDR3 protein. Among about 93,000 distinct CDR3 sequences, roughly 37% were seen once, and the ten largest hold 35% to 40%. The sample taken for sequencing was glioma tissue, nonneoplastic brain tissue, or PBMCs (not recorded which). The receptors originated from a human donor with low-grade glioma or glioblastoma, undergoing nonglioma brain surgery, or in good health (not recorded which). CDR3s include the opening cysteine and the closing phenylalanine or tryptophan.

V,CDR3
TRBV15,CATSRNSLGIGGSQYF
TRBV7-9,CTSSASGAGGTGELFF
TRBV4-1,CASSQSYSTDTQYF
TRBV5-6,CASSLLAGVLQETQYF
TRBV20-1,CSARDVSSGTQHF
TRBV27,CASSLLGPTTDTQYF
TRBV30,CAWSTTTGPTDTQYF
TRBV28,CASSGIPPLHF
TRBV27,CASSAGGQETQYF
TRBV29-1,CSVENWTRGYNEQFF
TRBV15,CATSVRQSFYGYTF
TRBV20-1,CSARESLGVTDTQYF
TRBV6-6,CASRVLVYSNQLQHF
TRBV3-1,CASSLSGREQFF
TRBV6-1,CASSESVHITDTQYF
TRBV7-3,CASSLTLDSEAFF
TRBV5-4,CASRFGLAGQTDTQYF
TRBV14,CASSQDWGGYEQYF
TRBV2,CASLQGLSRAKNIQYF
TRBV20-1,CSARGQGSSFGYGYTF
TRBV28,CASSGPSGRYTLDEQYF
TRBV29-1,CSTSPQGLVTDTQYF
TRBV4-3,CASRGTGLSYEQYF
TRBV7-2,CASSLVRGQNYGYTF